What follows are 29 T cell receptor beta chains derived from one specimen sequenced in a study of T cells after yellow fever vaccination. TCRdb passed the 5' RACE reads through MiXCR, listing each CDR3 protein once. The data hold over 250,000 distinct CDR3 sequences, with about 4% observed a single time. Specimen: PBMCs, collected 5 days after the yellow fever booster vaccination. These receptors all come from a young man who received the YFV17D yellow fever vaccine.

This clonotype came up many times. The gene calls are TRBV4-1 and TRBJ2-5; a possible D gene is TRBD2 (5 bases). This CDR3 has 16 residues. Germline V gene data show CDR1 as MGHRA and CDR2 as YSYEKL. V shed 2 bases and J shed 4 bases, with 17 bases lying between them. The CDR3 DNA is TGCGCCAGCAGCCAACTGTGGATCGGGGTCGGAGAGACCCAGTACTTC. Translating gives CASSQLWIGVGETQYF.

This clonotype occurred many times. The chain carries TRBV20-1 and TRBJ2-7; TRBD1 agrees at 7 bases. There are 14 residues in the CDR3. CDR1 and CDR2 from the germline V gene are DFQATT and SNEGSKA (reference sequence). J lost 0 bases, V lost 0 bases, and 2 bases had no gene match. CDR3 residues: CSARDRDSSYEQYF. The CDR3 DNA is TGCAGTGCTAGAGATAGGGACAGCTCCTACGAGCAGTACTTC.

This chain connects TRBV4-2 to TRBJ2-7, with 8 nucleotides matching TRBD2. Germline assignment: CDR1 LGHNA and CDR2 YNFKEQ. The CDR3 runs to 15 residues. V lost 1 base, J lost 5 bases, and 7 bases stayed unmatched. The CDR3 reads CASSQAGTRSHEQYF. In DNA form, the CDR3 reads TGTGCCAGCAGCCAAGCGGGGACTAGGTCCCACGAGCAGTACTTC.

This clonotype was observed at least ten times. J is TRBJ1-1 and V is TRBV5-1, with 7 bases lining up with TRBD1. Germline V gene lookup returns CDR1 SGHRS and CDR2 YFSETQ. The V segment lost 3 bases and the J segment 4 bases; nucleotides outside the gene matches: 9. CDR3 length: 15 amino acids. CDR3 bases: TGCGCCAGCAGCTCCACAGGGGCTGTGGGCACTGAAGCTTTCTTT. Translation gives CASSSTGAVGTEAFF. Using reference TRBV5-1 and TRBJ1-1 for the parts outside the CDR3, the full variable domain is KAGVTQTPRYLIKTRGQQVTLSCSPISGHRSVSWYQQTPGQGLQFLFEYFSETQRNKGNFPGRFSGRQFSNSRSEMNVSTLELGDSALYLCASSSTGAVGTEAFFGQGTRLTVV.

The chain links TRBV30 to TRBJ2-4; D is perhaps TRBD1 or TRBD2 (5 bases each). V was pared by 3 bases and J by 9 bases, with 21 bases between. CDR3 length equals 15 residues. Germline-derived CDR1 and CDR2 are GTSNPN and SVGIG (reference sequence). This CDR3 is CAWRTSGAAAGIQYF. CDR3 DNA: TGTGCCTGGAGGACCTCCGGGGCCGCGGCAGGCATTCAGTACTTC.

The V gene is TRBV6-2 or TRBV6-3, the J gene TRBJ1-5; possible D gene TRBD1, 5 bases. V was cut by 7 bases and J by 4 bases, with 11 bases left in between. Germline CDR1 is MNHEY and CDR2 is SVGEGT. The CDR3 runs 13 residues. CDR3 residues: CASNRGRNQPQHF. Written as DNA, the CDR3 is TGTGCCAGCAACCGGGGGAGGAATCAGCCCCAGCATTTT.

This clonotype was seen repeatedly, ten times or more. This chain connects TRBV7-6 to TRBJ2-5, with D perhaps matching TRBD1 (5 bases). This CDR3 has 16 residues. The V end was cut by 7 bases, the J end by 4 bases, with 22 bases between. Germline CDR1 reads SGHVS; CDR2 reads FNYEAQ. Here the CDR3 DNA reads TGTGCCAGCACCAGCCGGATGCAGGGAATTGGAGAGACCCAGTACTTC. Residues: CASTSRMQGIGETQYF. The full variable domain, completed using reference TRBV7-6 and TRBJ2-5, is GAGVSQSPRYKVTKRGQDVALRCDPISGHVSLYWYRQALGQGPEFLTYFNYEAQQDKSGLPNDRFSAERPEGSISTLTIQRTEQRDSAMYRCASTSRMQGIGETQYFGPGTRLLVL.

The V gene is TRBV4-3, the J gene TRBJ2-3; 8 nucleotides line up with TRBD2. The CDR3 spans 18 residues. Germline CDR1 is LGHNA and CDR2 is YSLEER. Trimming cost V 1 base and J 8 bases; bases outside gene matches: 17. DNA of the CDR3: TGCGCCAGCAGCCAAGGGGCGCTAGGTTCTAGCGGGTCCCCTACGCAGTATTTT. Protein sequence: CASSQGALGSSGSPTQYF.

This clonotype came up a few times. The chain has TRBV7-9 and TRBJ2-7; 8 bases agree with TRBD1. Germline V gene sequence: CDR1 SEHNR, CDR2 FQNEAQ (reference sequence). Trimming took 5 bases from V and 5 from J; bases not matched to a gene: 11. The CDR3 has 15 amino acids. CDR3 sequence reads: CASSPDRELFHEQYV. Written as DNA, the CDR3 is TGTGCCAGCAGCCCGGACAGGGAGCTTTTTCACGAGCAGTACGTC.

The table lists this clonotype with a few counts. This chain joins TRBV4-3 and TRBJ2-3; D possibly corresponds to TRBD2 (5 bases). This CDR3 contains 16 residues. V lost 0 bases to trimming and J lost 0 bases, with 10 bases between them. Germline V gene lookup returns CDR1 LGHNA and CDR2 YSLEER. The CDR3: CASSQDPADSTDTQYF. The CDR3 DNA reads as TGCGCCAGCAGCCAAGACCCAGCGGATAGCACAGATACGCAGTATTTT.

There are a few counts of this clonotype. The CDR3 region is CASSPAGRYGYTF. The CDR3 nucleotides read TGTGCCAGCAGCCCCGCGGGGCGCTATGGCTACACCTTC. This chain joins TRBV6-6 and TRBJ1-2; perhaps TRBD1 as D (5 bases). In germline, CDR1 is MNHNY, CDR2 SVGAGI (reference sequence). This CDR3 is 13 amino acids long. The ends were cut back, 6 bases at V and 4 bases at J, with 12 bases in the middle.

This clonotype was seen many times. CDR3 DNA sequence: TGTGCCAGCAGTTATAAAACGCATCGAACGGCCTTGAACACTGAAGCTTTCTTT. Its protein is CASSYKTHRTALNTEAFF. The gene calls are TRBV6-2 or TRBV6-3 and TRBJ1-1; D is unclear. The V and J ends lost 3 bases and 0 bases respectively, with 20 bases between them. The CDR3 covers 18 residues. CDR1 and CDR2 (germline): MNHEY, SVGEGT.

This clonotype was observed a few times. The chain couples TRBV12-3 or TRBV12-4 to TRBJ2-3; a possible D gene is TRBD2 (6 bases). Trimming pared 3 bases from V and 3 bases from J, leaving 16 bases between. CDR3 length: 16 residues. CDR3 DNA sequence: TGTGCCAGCAGTTTGCGGGACTGGCACAAAACAGATACGCAGTATTTT. Translation gives CASSLRDWHKTDTQYF.

This clonotype was counted only a few times. V is TRBV2 and J is TRBJ2-3; either TRBD1 or TRBD2 may supply D (6 bases each). Trimming stripped 4 bases from V and 0 bases from J, with 14 bases between. The CDR3 loop spans 16 amino acids. Germline V lookup: CDR1 SNHLY, CDR2 FYNNEI. In DNA, the CDR3 is TGTGCCAGCAGTGGGGGGGCAAGCCTGAGCACAGATACGCAGTATTTT. Its protein product is CASSGGASLSTDTQYF.

This clonotype has only a few counts. The V gene is TRBV27, the J gene TRBJ2-5, with a tentative D call TRBD2 (7 bases). Germline CDR1 MNHEY, CDR2 SMNVEV (reference sequence). The V gene lost 6 bases and the J gene lost 5 bases, with 19 bases spanning the gap. This CDR3 spans 15 amino acids. CDR3 sequence (DNA): TGTGCCAGCAGCAGACGGGGGGCCGACCGGGAGACCCAGTACTTC. Translated, it gives CASSRRGADRETQYF.

In this sample, this clonotype turned up a few times. DNA of the CDR3: TGCGCCAGCAGCCAGGGGTTTACTGGAAACACCATATATTTT. Protein product: CASSQGFTGNTIYF. This chain uses TRBV4-3 with TRBJ1-3; D is unclear. The CDR3 sequence is 14 residues long. V was clipped by 3 bases and J by 2 bases, with 8 bases between them. The germline V gene encodes CDR1 LGHNA and CDR2 YSLEER.

This clonotype was detected many times. This rearrangement joins TRBV5-1 to TRBJ1-3, with unresolved D. V was pared by 2 bases and J by 3 bases, with 9 bases between. CDR1 is SGHRS, CDR2 YFSETQ, per germline. The CDR3 runs 14 residues. CDR3 nucleotides: TGCGCCAGCAGCTTCGTAGGGTTTGGAAACACCATATATTTT. Its protein is CASSFVGFGNTIYF.

This chain uses TRBV6-2 or TRBV6-3 with TRBJ1-5; D is undetermined. The CDR3 loop spans 13 amino acids. V was trimmed by 5 bases and J by 0 bases, leaving 5 bases between them. Germline CDR1 and CDR2: MNHEY and SVGEGT. In DNA, the CDR3 is TGTGCCAGCAGTGGCTATAGCAATCAGCCCCAGCATTTT. Translating gives CASSGYSNQPQHF.

This clonotype was found a few times. The genes are TRBV6-6 and TRBJ2-1, with 10 bases that match TRBD2. CDR3 length equals 13 residues. Germline V gene data show CDR1 as MNHNY and CDR2 as SVGAGI (reference sequence). The junction had 4 bases not matched to a gene; V was cut back by 8 bases and J by 6 bases. CDR3 DNA sequence: TGTGCCAGCGCTACTAGCGGGGCCAATGAGCAGTTCTTC. It is translated as CASATSGANEQFF.

CDR3 loop: CASSQGARGYTF. CDR3 DNA sequence: TGTGCCAGCAGCCAAGGGGCGAGAGGCTACACCTTC. This chain joins TRBV3-1 and TRBJ1-2; D unresolved. Germline CDR1 and CDR2: LGHDT and YNNKEL (reference sequence). Trimming removed 1 base from V and 8 bases from J, with 8 bases in between. The CDR3 is made up of 12 amino acids.

This chain uses TRBV9 with TRBJ2-5; D ambiguous. The V end lost 0 bases, the J end lost 5 bases, and 14 bases lay between the germline ends. The CDR3 contains 15 residues. CDR1 and CDR2 (germline): SGDLS, YYNGEE. The CDR3 region has the DNA TGTGCCAGCAGCGTAGGTGTGAGGAGTGGTGAGACCCAGTACTTC. Translated: CASSVGVRSGETQYF.

This clonotype has only a few counts. The chain carries TRBV10-3 and TRBJ2-3, with 10 bases matching TRBD2. Germline lookup yields CDR1 ENHRY and CDR2 SYGVKD. CDR3 size: 16 residues. V lost 0 bases and J lost 4; bases outside the gene matches: 4. The CDR3 DNA sequence: TGTGCCATCAGTGAGTCGATTAGCGGGGGGCCAGATACGCAGTATTTT. Amino acids: CAISESISGGPDTQYF.

V and J are TRBV5-1 and TRBJ1-6, with D possibly TRBD1 on 5 matching bases. This CDR3 is built from 17 residues. Germline V gene lookup returns CDR1 SGHRS and CDR2 YFSETQ. The germline V and J ends were trimmed by 4 bases and 7 bases, with 21 bases remaining between them. The CDR3 coding sequence is TGCGCCAGCAGCCCGTCAAGCTGGGGACCCCCCAATTCACCCCTCCACTTT. It codes for CASSPSSWGPPNSPLHF.

This clonotype was counted only a few times. This chain uses TRBV11-2 with TRBJ2-7, with D perhaps matching TRBD1 (5 bases). This CDR3 is built from 15 residues. Per germline, CDR1 SGHAT and CDR2 FQNNGV. The ends were cut back, 0 bases at V and 9 bases at J, with 18 bases in the middle. For the CDR3, the DNA is TGTGCCAGCAGCTTAGATGGGGCCTGGGTCCCGGGGCAGTACTTC. This encodes CASSLDGAWVPGQYF. The full variable domain, with the rest looked up from reference TRBV11-2 and TRBJ2-7, is EAGVAQSPRYKIIEKRQSVAFWCNPISGHATLYWYQQILGQGPKLLIQFQNNGVVDDSQLPKDRFSAERLKGVDSTLKIQPAKLEDSAVYLCASSLDGAWVPGQYFGPGTRLTVT.

Regarding this clonotype: At one end the junction does not follow the germline gene, possibly because of a read error. The chain uses TRBV11-2 and TRBJ2-7; 8 bases are a match to TRBD1. The CDR3 length is 12 residues. CDR1 is SGHAT, CDR2 FQNNGV, per germline. The CDR3 DNA sequence: TGTGCCAGCAGCTTAGGAGGCGGACAGGGAAACTTC. Its translation: CASSLGGGQGNF.

This clonotype appeared many times. The CDR3 loop reads CASSFGQREAFF. In DNA form, the CDR3 reads TGTGCCAGCAGCTTCGGACAGCGGGAAGCTTTCTTT. The rearrangement uses TRBV5-5 and TRBJ1-1; maybe TRBD1 (6 bases). The CDR3 has 12 amino acids. Between the trimmed V and J ends, which lost 2 bases and 8 bases, there was a span of 10 bases. Per germline, CDR1 SGHKS and CDR2 YYEKEE (reference sequence).

The chain combines TRBV7-2 with TRBJ2-7; the D gene is possibly TRBD2 (5 bases). V shed 5 bases and J shed 2 bases, with 13 bases lying between them. The germline CDR1 and CDR2 sequences are SGHTA and FQGNSA. The CDR3 contains 14 residues. This CDR3 reads CASSLSTGTYEQYF. As DNA, the CDR3 is TGTGCCAGCAGCCTAAGCACCGGGACCTACGAGCAGTACTTC.

The sample holds many counts of this clonotype. V gene TRBV7-2 combines with J gene TRBJ1-5, with TRBD1 matching 7 bases. Germline CDR1 SGHTA, CDR2 FQGNSA. CDR3 size: 15 residues. The junction had 6 bases not matched to a gene; V was cut back by 2 bases and J by 5 bases. The CDR3 region has the DNA TGTGCCAGCAGCTTAATTTACAGGGGAGATCAGCCCCAGCATTTT. This translates into CASSLIYRGDQPQHF.

This clonotype was seen ten or more times. The V gene is TRBV11-2, the J gene TRBJ1-4, with 10 bases aligning to TRBD1. J lost 8 bases, V lost 2 bases, and 5 bases had no gene match. The CDR3 sequence is 15 residues long. The V gene's germline CDR1 is SGHAT and CDR2 FQNNGV. Written as DNA, the CDR3 is TGTGCCAGCAGCTTACGACAGGGGGCAGAAGAAAAACTGTTTTTT. Its protein product is CASSLRQGAEEKLFF.